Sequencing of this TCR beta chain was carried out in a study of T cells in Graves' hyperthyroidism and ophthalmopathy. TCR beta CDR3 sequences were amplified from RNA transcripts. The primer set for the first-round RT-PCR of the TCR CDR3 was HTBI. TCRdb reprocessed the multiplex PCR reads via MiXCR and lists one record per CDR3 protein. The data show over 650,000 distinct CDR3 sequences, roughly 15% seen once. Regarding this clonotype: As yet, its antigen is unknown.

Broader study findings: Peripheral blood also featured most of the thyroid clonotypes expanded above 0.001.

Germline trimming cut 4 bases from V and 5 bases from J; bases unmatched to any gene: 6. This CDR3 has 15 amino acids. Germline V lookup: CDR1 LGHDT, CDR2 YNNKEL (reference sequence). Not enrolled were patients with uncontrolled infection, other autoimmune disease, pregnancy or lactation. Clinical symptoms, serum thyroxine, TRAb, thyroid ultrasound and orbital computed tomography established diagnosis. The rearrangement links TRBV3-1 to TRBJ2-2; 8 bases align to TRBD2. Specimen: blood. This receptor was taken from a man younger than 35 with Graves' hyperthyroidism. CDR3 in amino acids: CASSRGTSGTGELFF. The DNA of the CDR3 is TGTGCCAGCAGCCGAGGGACTAGTGGAACCGGGGAGCTGTTTTTT.